This is a list of T cell receptor beta chains from one sample in a study of blood T cell repertoires in COVID-19. Sequencing was performed with immunoSEQ multiplex PCR; in TCRdb, only in-frame clones are kept and a portion is missing. This table has 140,000 to 150,000 clones, approximately 88% appearing once. Sequencing input: peripheral blood. The receptors originated from a man aged 55 to 70 with active or convalescent COVID-19. The CDR3 runs from the conserved cysteine through the conserved F or W. The order of the fields is J gene, clone size, V gene, D gene, CDR3 DNA, CDR3 protein. The D gene is left open where the match is weak. Where a row states a size, it is once, few, many or the class of an expanded clone; other rows omit it.

>TRBJ2-7|NA|TRBV4-2|TRBD2
TGTGCCAGCAGCCAGGGTAGCGGGAGGGCCGGAGACGAGCAGTACTTC
CASSQGSGRAGDEQYF
>TRBJ2-5|NA|TRBV5-4|TRBD1
TGTGCCAGCAGCTCTCAGGGGGCAGGGGAGACCCAGTACTTC
CASSSQGAGETQYF
>TRBJ1-5|NA|TRBV19|TRBD1
TGTGCCAGTAGTATGACGGGACAGGGAAACGGGGGCAATCAGCCCCAGCATTTT
CASSMTGQGNGGNQPQHF
>TRBJ2-7|NA|TRBV12-3/TRBV12-4|NA
TGTGCCAGCAGTGTCTTCTACGAGCAGTACTTC
CASSVFYEQYF
>TRBJ1-6|NA|TRBV14|NA
TGTGCCAGCAGCCAAGATGTACAGGGACGCTCACCCCTCCACTTT
CASSQDVQGRSPLHF
>TRBJ2-1|NA|TRBV28|TRBD1
TGTGCCAGCCTCCCGGGACAGTCCTACAATGAGCAGTTCTTC
CASLPGQSYNEQFF
>TRBJ1-3|NA|TRBV28|TRBD1
TGTGCCAGCAGTCAGCTGACAGGGACAAGAAACACCATATATTTT
CASSQLTGTRNTIYF
>TRBJ2-7|NA|TRBV7-9|TRBD1
TGTGCCAGCAGCGACCGGGACAGGATCTACGAGCAGTACTTC
CASSDRDRIYEQYF
>TRBJ1-6|NA|TRBV19|TRBD1
TGTGCCAGTAGTACAACAGGGGGTCATTCACCCCTCCACTTT
CASSTTGGHSPLHF
>TRBJ2-1|few|TRBV5-1|TRBD2
TGCGCCAGCAGCTTGCTTGGACTAGCGGTCTCTAATGAGCAGTTCTTC
CASSLLGLAVSNEQFF
>TRBJ1-1|NA|TRBV6-6|NA
TGTGCCAGCAGTACACCGGGAGGCAACACTGAAGCTTTCTTT
CASSTPGGNTEAFF
>TRBJ1-1|NA|TRBV11-2|NA
TGTGCCAGCAGCTTAGATCCCTACCTCAGGGAAACTGAAGCTTTCTTT
CASSLDPYLRETEAFF
>TRBJ1-4|NA|TRBV11-3|TRBD1
TGTGCCAGCAGCTTCCCGCCCCCGGGACAGGGAAATGAAAAACTGTTTTTT
CASSFPPPGQGNEKLFF
>TRBJ2-1|NA|TRBV4-3|TRBD2
TGCGCCAGCAGCCAAGTTCCTCCTCAGGCGGGAGGGCGGTATGAGCAGTTCTTC
CASSQVPPQAGGRYEQFF
>TRBJ2-1|NA|TRBV4-1|NA
TGCGCCAGCAGCCAAGAGACCAGGGTATCCAATGAGCAGTTCTTC
CASSQETRVSNEQFF
>TRBJ1-4|NA|TRBV3-1/TRBV3-2|NA
TGTGCCAGCAGCCCTCTAGGGGGAAATGAAAAACTGTTTTTT
CASSPLGGNEKLFF
>TRBJ1-5|NA|TRBV24-1|TRBD1
TGTGCCACCAGTGACACGGGACAGGGTAATCAGCCCCAGCATTTT
CATSDTGQGNQPQHF
>TRBJ1-5|NA|TRBV6-2/TRBV6-3|TRBD1
TGTGCCAGCAGTTACGATCTACAGGGGGCGAGCAATCAGCCCCAGCATTTT
CASSYDLQGASNQPQHF
>TRBJ2-7|few|TRBV9|TRBD1
TGTGCCAGCAGCGGGCCCGACAGGGGGCTGCTCGAGCAGTACTTC
CASSGPDRGLLEQYF
>TRBJ2-1|NA|TRBV2|NA
TGTGCCAGCAGGGAGACTAGTTTTCTTGAGCAGTTCTTC
CASRETSFLEQFF
>TRBJ1-1|NA|TRBV5-1|NA
TGCGCCAGCAGCCTTGCGGCAGGGATGAACACTGAAGCTTTCTTT
CASSLAAGMNTEAFF
>TRBJ2-1|NA|TRBV7-9|NA
TGTGCCAGCAGCTTCGTGGGGCAGGGAAAAAGTTGGCCGTTCTTC
CASSFVGQGKSWPFF
>TRBJ1-4|NA|TRBV7-9|TRBD1
TGTGCCAGCAGACCAGACAGGGCGGTTGAAAAACTGTTTTTT
CASRPDRAVEKLFF
>TRBJ1-1|NA|TRBV28|TRBD1
TGTGCCAGCAGTCCATGGACAGGGCGAAACACTGAAGCTTTCTTT
CASSPWTGRNTEAFF
>TRBJ2-5|NA|TRBV4-2|NA
TGTGCCAGCAGCCAAGAAAGACAGCGAGAGACCCAGTACTTC
CASSQERQRETQYF
>TRBJ2-5|once|TRBV15|NA
TGTGCCACCAGCATGCGACAAGGAGAGACCCAGTACTTC
CATSMRQGETQYF
>TRBJ1-2|NA|TRBV24-1|NA
TGTGCCACCAGTGAGGCGACCAGGGGCTATGGCTACACCTTC
CATSEATRGYGYTF
>TRBJ1-3|once|TRBV5-1|TRBD1
TGCGCCAGCAGCTTGGACAGGGGGCCGGGAAACACCATATATTTT
CASSLDRGPGNTIYF
>TRBJ2-5|NA|TRBV3-1/TRBV3-2|NA
TGTGCCAGCAGCCAAGGCCGGTACCAAGAGACCCAGTACTTC
CASSQGRYQETQYF
>TRBJ1-2|NA|TRBV7-8|TRBD1
TGTGCCAGCAGCTTCGCTGACAGGGGGTATGGCTACACCTTC
CASSFADRGYGYTF
>TRBJ1-4|NA|TRBV9|TRBD1
TGTGCCAGCAGTCGAACAGGGGGCGCGGGTAATGAAAAACTGTTTTTT
CASSRTGGAGNEKLFF
>TRBJ2-5|NA|TRBV7-9|TRBD1
TGTGCCAGCAGCTTGGGGGACAGGGACCAAGAGACCCAGTACTTC
CASSLGDRDQETQYF
>TRBJ2-2|NA|TRBV6-2/TRBV6-3|TRBD2
TGTGCCAGCAGTTGGGGTGGGAGGGGAACCGGGGAGCTGTTTTTT
CASSWGGRGTGELFF
>TRBJ1-4|NA|TRBV18|NA
TGTGCCAGCTCACCACCGCTCGGGGGAAAAGAAAAACTGTTTTTT
CASSPPLGGKEKLFF
>TRBJ1-2|once|TRBV4-1|TRBD1
TGCGCCAGCAGCCAGGAAGCTAGACAGGGGGTTGGAGGCTACACCTTC
CASSQEARQGVGGYTF
>TRBJ2-5|once|TRBV11-2|NA
TGTGCCAGCAGCACCCTGGTAGGGGCACCGGGACACCAGTACTTC
CASSTLVGAPGHQYF
>TRBJ2-2|few|TRBV7-9|TRBD1
TGTGCCAGCAGCCAATGGACAGGGAGGTCACCCGGGGAGCTGTTTTTT
CASSQWTGRSPGELFF
>TRBJ1-5|NA|TRBV28|NA
TGTGCCAGCAGCCTCTTCGGAGATAGTCAGCCCCAGCATTTT
CASSLFGDSQPQHF
>TRBJ2-3|NA|TRBV28|NA
TGTGCCAGCAGTCTCAGGGTTCGTACAGATACGCAGTATTTT
CASSLRVRTDTQYF
>TRBJ1-1|NA|TRBV14|NA
TGTGCCAGCAGCGTGGGAGCTTTCACTGAAGCTTTCTTT
CASSVGAFTEAFF
>TRBJ2-3|NA|TRBV19|NA
TGTGCCAGCTCTGGGAGCAGGTTAACAGATACGCAGTATTTT
CASSGSRLTDTQYF
>TRBJ1-5|NA|TRBV10-3|NA
TGTGCCATCAGTGAGTCAGGGGCAGTAGGTCAGCCCCAGCATTTT
CAISESGAVGQPQHF
>TRBJ1-5|once|TRBV19|NA
TGTGCCAGTAGTTCTAAGTCAGCGCATAATCAGCCCCAGCATTTT
CASSSKSAHNQPQHF
>TRBJ2-7|NA|TRBV6-2/TRBV6-3|TRBD1
TGTGCCAGCAGTTACCCCCAGGGGACAGACCTCTACGAGCAGTACTTC
CASSYPQGTDLYEQYF
>TRBJ2-2|NA|TRBV7-2|TRBD1
TGTGCCAGCAGCTCGACAGGGAATCTTAACACCGGGGAGCTGTTTTTT
CASSSTGNLNTGELFF
>TRBJ2-3|few|TRBV27|TRBD2
TGTGCCAGCAGGCGGGGAGGGAGGAGCACAGATACGCAGTATTTT
CASRRGGRSTDTQYF
>TRBJ1-1|NA|TRBV7-2|TRBD1
TGTGCCAGCAGCCCGAGGACAGGGAAGGACCGCGAAGCTTTCTTT
CASSPRTGKDREAFF
>TRBJ2-7|NA|TRBV15|TRBD1
TGTGCCACCAGCAGCTACCAGACAGGGGGCCACTACGAGCAGTACTTC
CATSSYQTGGHYEQYF
>TRBJ2-3|NA|TRBV2|NA
TGTGCCAGCACCATGTCCGATACGCAGTATTTT
CASTMSDTQYF
>TRBJ2-2|once|TRBV7-6|TRBD2
TGTGCCAGCAGCACCTTTCCGGGGACTAGCGGCACCGGGGAGCTGTTTTTT
CASSTFPGTSGTGELFF
>TRBJ2-7|NA|TRBV6-5|NA
TGTGCCAGCAGTCCGGGTGCCTACGAGCAGTACTTC
CASSPGAYEQYF
>TRBJ2-5|NA|TRBV25-1|TRBD2
TGTGCCAGCAGTCCGGCGGGGGGCAGAGGGGAGACCCAGTACTTC
CASSPAGGRGETQYF
>TRBJ2-5|once|TRBV7-8|TRBD2
TGTGCCAGCAGCCTAGGCCGCGGGAGACCTCAAGAGACCCAGTACTTC
CASSLGRGRPQETQYF
>TRBJ1-2|NA|TRBV28|TRBD1
TGTGCCAGCTACGAACCCGTCGGGACAGGGGATGGCTACACCTTC
CASYEPVGTGDGYTF
>TRBJ2-5|NA|TRBV28|TRBD1
TGTGCCAGCAGTTTAACAGGGGGTGCTGGAGAGACCCAGTACTTC
CASSLTGGAGETQYF
>TRBJ1-5|once|TRBV7-8|NA
TGTGCCAGCAGCTCGGACATTCACAGCAATCAGCCCCAGCATTTT
CASSSDIHSNQPQHF
>TRBJ2-7|once|TRBV12-3/TRBV12-4|NA
TGTGCCAGCAGTCGAGGAGGCGAGCAGTACTTC
CASSRGGEQYF
>TRBJ1-1|NA|TRBV28|TRBD1
TGTGCCAGCAGTTACAGGGGCCTGAACACTGAAGCTTTCTTT
CASSYRGLNTEAFF